These 29 T cell receptor beta chains were all obtained from the same sample, sequenced in a study of regulatory T cells in long-lasting Graves disease. According to the study, TCR beta libraries were built with iRepertoire HTBI primers and CDR3-region Arm-PCR. TCRdb ran MiXCR on the multiplex PCR reads and lists one entry per CDR3 protein. The repertoire holds roughly 400,000 distinct CDR3 sequences, around a fifth seen once, with about 13% in the top ten. As to time point: persistent/refractory GD, antithyroid drugs over 5 years with positive TRAb. PBMCs were the source of the RNA used for TCR sequencing. The specimen was peripheral blood mononuclear cells (PBMCs), collected when the disease was refractory, from a patient treated with antithyroid drugs. These receptors were taken from a female donor with Graves disease.

For the CDR3, the DNA is TGTGCCAGCAGTTTACCGGGAGGCTGGGGCGAGCAGTACTTC. This codes for CASSLPGGWGEQYF. This rearrangement joins TRBV12-3 or TRBV12-4 to TRBJ2-7; 7 bases align to TRBD2. There are 14 residues in the CDR3. Losses at the gene ends were 2 bases for V and 6 bases for J; bases not matched to a gene: 7.

This clonotype was observed many times. This CDR3 is CSARDTLGVDMNTEAFF. The CDR3, as DNA: TGCAGTGCTAGAGATACCCTCGGGGTCGACATGAACACTGAAGCTTTCTTT. The V call is TRBV20-1, the J call TRBJ1-1; D gene ambiguous. Trimming took 0 bases from V and 0 from J, leaving 17 bases between them. Germline loops: CDR1 DFQATT, CDR2 SNEGSKA (reference sequence). This CDR3 spans 17 amino acids.

This clonotype was seen at least ten times. The rearrangement joins TRBV10-3 to TRBJ1-1, with 7 positions matching TRBD1. This CDR3 has 12 residues. The germline V gene has CDR1 ENHRY and CDR2 SYGVKD. After removal of 6 bases from V and 10 bases from J, the junction contained 8 bases not matched to a gene. The CDR3: CAISSTQGLAFF. CDR3 DNA: TGTGCCATCAGCTCCACACAGGGGTTAGCTTTCTTT.

This clonotype turned up a few times. The chain is built from TRBV19 and TRBJ1-5; D is unclear. Germline CDR1 LNHDA, CDR2 SQIVND (reference sequence). This CDR3 spans 12 amino acids. V was pared by 2 bases and J by 6 bases, with 5 bases between. CDR3 nucleotides: TGTGCCAGTAGTATATACGGTCAGCCCCAGCATTTT. Translated, it gives CASSIYGQPQHF.

This clonotype was seen only a few times. V is TRBV29-1 and J is TRBJ2-7; tentative D call: TRBD1 (5 bases). Germline CDR1 SQVTM, CDR2 ANQGSEA. The CDR3 length is 13 residues. Trimming took 2 bases from V and 2 from J, leaving 10 bases between them. The chain's CDR3 is CSVEQGDTYEQYF. CDR3 in DNA: TGCAGCGTTGAACAGGGCGATACCTACGAGCAGTACTTC.

This clonotype was seen once. The rearrangement joins TRBV28 to TRBJ2-1; either TRBD1 or TRBD2 may supply D (5 bases each). V was trimmed by 3 bases and J by 0 bases, leaving 9 bases between them. CDR3 length equals 15 residues. CDR1 MDHEN and CDR2 SYDVKM come from the germline V gene. This chain's CDR3 is CASSLGEVSYNEQFF. For the CDR3, the DNA is TGTGCCAGCAGTTTGGGGGAAGTCTCCTACAATGAGCAGTTCTTC.

V and J are TRBV7-9 and TRBJ1-1; no definite D call. This CDR3 region has 16 residues. V was trimmed by 4 bases and J by 6 bases, leaving 21 bases between them. Per the germline V gene, CDR1 is SEHNR and CDR2 is FQNEAQ (reference sequence). As DNA, the CDR3 is TGTGCCAGCAGCTCCCGGGCCCTCTCTCAAAGCGCTGAAGCTTTCTTT. This gives the protein CASSSRALSQSAEAFF.

This clonotype was counted ten times or more. The chain couples TRBV19 to TRBJ2-7; 13 nucleotides agree with TRBD2. The V gene's germline CDR1 is LNHDA and CDR2 SQIVND (reference sequence). V shed 5 bases, J shed 6 bases, and the junction held 4 bases outside the gene matches. The CDR3 has 14 amino acids. In DNA form, the CDR3 reads TGTGCCAGTAGTGTTCGGACTAGCGGGAGCGAGCAGTACTTC. It translates to CASSVRTSGSEQYF.

In its sample, this clonotype was seen a few times. V is TRBV15 and J is TRBJ1-5; D gene unclear. The CDR3 has 13 residues. Germline V gene data show CDR1 as LNHNV and CDR2 as YYDKDF (reference sequence). Trimming removed 0 bases at V and 10 bases at J, with 10 bases between. The CDR3 DNA reads TGTGCCACCAGCAGAGATGGGAGTTTCCCCCAGCATTTT. It is translated as CATSRDGSFPQHF.

About this clonotype itself: Without the conserved terminal phenylalanine or tryptophan, this CDR3 likely stems from a read error. This chain connects TRBV5-1 to TRBJ2-2; TRBD1 or TRBD2 may be the D gene (5 bases each). V dropped 4 bases and J dropped 4 bases, with 11 bases sitting between them. Germline values: CDR1 SGHRS, CDR2 YFSETQ. The CDR3 has 14 residues. CDR3 coding DNA: TGCGCCAGCAGCGGGGCCGGAGGCACCGGGGAGCTGTTTCTT. Its translation is CASSGAGGTGELFL.

To note about this clonotype: One end of the junction does not line up with germline, which may come from a read error. As DNA, the CDR3 is TGTGCCACCAGTGATAGTCAGCGGCCCTCCTACAATGAGCAGTTCTTC. Amino acid sequence: CATSDSQRPSYNEQFF. This chain links TRBV2 with TRBJ2-1; maybe TRBD2 (5 bases). Germline assignment: CDR1 SNHLY and CDR2 FYNNEI. The CDR3 loop spans 16 amino acids. The variable domain in full, with the rest retrieved from reference TRBV2 and TRBJ2-1, is EPEVTQTPSHQVTQMGQEVILRCVPISNHLYFYWYRQILGQKVEFLVSFYNNEISEKSEIFDDQFSVERPDGSNFTLKIRSTKLEDSAMYFCATSDSQRPSYNEQFFGPGTRLTVL.

The J gene is TRBJ2-3, the V gene TRBV27; the match to TRBD2 covers 7 bases. This CDR3 has 12 amino acids. Germline assignment: CDR1 MNHEY and CDR2 SMNVEV (reference sequence). V dropped 5 bases and J dropped 4; count of bases not matched to a gene: 0. CDR3 loop: CASSAGADTQYF. The DNA of the CDR3 is TGTGCCAGCAGTGCGGGAGCAGATACGCAGTATTTT.

As regards this clonotype: This likely reflects a read error, since a far larger clone is one base away. This rearrangement joins TRBV6-9 to TRBJ1-2, with 7 bases matching TRBD1. J gave up 2 bases and V 4 bases, and 1 base lay outside the gene matches. The CDR3 totals 13 residues. Germline V CDR1 and CDR2: MNHGY, SVAAGI. The CDR3 protein is CASSWDRNYGYTF. CDR3 in DNA: TGTGCCAGCAGTTGGGACAGAAACTATGGCTACACCTTC.

At least ten counts were recorded for this clonotype. The V gene is TRBV7-2, the J gene TRBJ2-4, with D possibly being TRBD1 or TRBD2 (6 bases each). Between the trimmed V and J ends, which lost 1 base and 7 bases, there was a span of 11 bases. The CDR3 sequence is 14 residues long. CDR1 SGHTA and CDR2 FQGNSA come from the germline V gene. CDR3 DNA sequence: TGTGCCAGCAGCTTAGGACAGGCGGGGAACATTCAGTACTTC. Translating it yields CASSLGQAGNIQYF.

This clonotype was recorded at least ten times. The V gene is TRBV12-3 or TRBV12-4, the J gene TRBJ1-2; 8 bases fit TRBD1. There are 13 residues in the CDR3. The V segment lost 5 bases and the J segment 4 bases; nucleotides outside the gene matches: 3. In nucleotides, the CDR3 is TGTGCCAGCAGTAACACAGGGGGCTATGGCTACACCTTC. Translating it yields CASSNTGGYGYTF.

This clonotype showed up many times. The rearrangement joins TRBV28 to TRBJ1-2; possible D gene TRBD1, 6 bases. The CDR3 covers 14 residues. Germline V gene data show CDR1 as MDHEN and CDR2 as SYDVKM. The V end lost 4 bases, the J end lost 0 bases, and 9 bases lay between the germline ends. CDR3 sequence (DNA): TGTGCCAGCAGTTCTAGGGGGACTAACTATGGCTACACCTTC. Protein product: CASSSRGTNYGYTF.

In its sample, this clonotype was seen many times. This chain uses TRBV27 with TRBJ1-3; D uncertain. V lost 9 bases and J lost 2, with 11 bases in between. Per germline, CDR1 MNHEY and CDR2 SMNVEV (reference sequence). This CDR3 contains 13 residues. The CDR3 coding sequence is TGTGCCAGTGCCGCTGAGGCTGGAAACACCATATATTTT. Its protein is CASAAEAGNTIYF.

The sample holds many counts of this clonotype. The V gene is TRBV12-3 or TRBV12-4, the J gene TRBJ1-2; 7 nucleotides agree with TRBD1. The CDR3 is 19 residues long. V lost 2 bases and J lost 4; bases outside the gene matches: 19. The CDR3 sequence: CASSLRSFWGTEQSYGYTF. CDR3 DNA: TGTGCCAGCAGTTTACGATCGTTTTGGGGGACAGAGCAAAGCTATGGCTACACCTTC.

This clonotype was counted only a few times. The rearrangement uses TRBV29-1 and TRBJ1-3, with 7 positions matching TRBD1. The germline gives CDR1 SQVTM, CDR2 ANQGSEA. CDR3 length: 13 residues. The V gene end was trimmed by 7 bases and the J gene end by 2 bases; junction bases not matched to a gene: 5. CDR3 residues: CSAEQGTGNTIYF. In nucleotides, the CDR3 is TGCAGCGCCGAACAGGGGACTGGAAACACCATATATTTT.

The J gene is TRBJ1-6, the V gene TRBV3-1; 10 bases match TRBD1. With 1 base clipped from V and 7 bases from J, the junction kept 4 bases outside the gene matches. The CDR3 length is 16 residues. From germline, CDR1 is LGHDT and CDR2 YNNKEL (reference sequence). Written as DNA, the CDR3 is TGTGCCAGCAGCCAAGCCCGGGACAGGGGCAATTCACCCCTCCACTTT. It encodes CASSQARDRGNSPLHF.

This clonotype was counted many times. The chain combines TRBV5-1 with TRBJ1-1; D is possibly TRBD1 (5 bases). CDR3 size: 14 residues. V was pared by 5 bases and J by 0 bases, with 11 bases between. CDR1 and CDR2 from the germline V gene are SGHRS and YFSETQ. CDR3 sequence: CASSFDSLNTEAFF. In nucleotides, the CDR3 is TGCGCCAGCAGTTTCGACAGTCTGAACACTGAAGCTTTCTTT.

The table lists this clonotype with many counts. V is TRBV27 and J is TRBJ2-7; D perhaps matches TRBD1 (7 bases). The CDR3 is made up of 13 amino acids. The germline gives CDR1 MNHEY, CDR2 SMNVEV (reference sequence). V was pared by 9 bases and J by 6 bases, with 18 bases between. The CDR3 DNA reads as TGTGCCAGTTTGATGCAGGGGGGTTCCGAGCAGTACTTC. It translates to CASLMQGGSEQYF.

This clonotype was seen a handful of times. This chain links TRBV6-1 with TRBJ1-6; TRBD1 agrees at 10 bases. The V gene's germline CDR1 is MNHNS and CDR2 SASEGT. The V gene end was trimmed by 5 bases and the J gene end by 4 bases; junction bases not matched to a gene: 8. This CDR3 has 17 amino acids. Here the CDR3 DNA reads TGTGCCAGCAGTCCGGGGACAGGGGCCTTATATAATTCACCCCTCCACTTT. Protein: CASSPGTGALYNSPLHF.

Concerning this clonotype itself: This is likely a read error, given that the CDR3 carries no conserved phenylalanine or tryptophan at its end. The limits of the CDR3 on the DNA are not certain, so only TCRdb's listed CDR3 is given. This chain joins TRBV3-1 and TRBJ2-7. Germline V gene data show CDR1 as LGHDT and CDR2 as YNNKEL (reference sequence). Counting both end residues, the CDR3 totals 8 amino acids. The CDR3 reads CASSQDWP.

The J gene is TRBJ1-1, the V gene TRBV12-3 or TRBV12-4; D uncertain. The CDR3 is made up of 15 amino acids. V was trimmed by 6 bases and J by 5 bases, leaving 19 bases between them. CDR3: CASSQDLGMRTEAFF. The CDR3 bases are TGTGCCAGCAGCCAAGATCTAGGTATGAGAACTGAAGCTTTCTTT.

This clonotype was detected ten times or more. CDR3 DNA: TGTGCCAGCAGTTCGACACGGTCGGGGGACGAGCAGTACTTC. Protein sequence: CASSSTRSGDEQYF. The V and J genes are TRBV2 and TRBJ2-7, with D maybe TRBD2 (6 bases). The CDR3 consists of 14 residues. Per germline, CDR1 SNHLY and CDR2 FYNNEI. With 5 bases removed from V and 5 bases from J, the gap between germline ends came to 16 bases. Supplemented by reference TRBV2 and TRBJ2-7, the full variable domain reads EPEVTQTPSHQVTQMGQEVILRCVPISNHLYFYWYRQILGQKVEFLVSFYNNEISEKSEIFDDQFSVERPDGSNFTLKIRSTKLEDSAMYFCASSSTRSGDEQYFGPGTRLTVT.

The chain recombines TRBV19 with TRBJ2-3; the D is unclear. In germline, CDR1 is LNHDA, CDR2 SQIVND (reference sequence). V was trimmed by 7 bases and J by 2 bases, leaving 10 bases between them. This CDR3 region has 13 residues. The CDR3 protein is CASIEQNTDTQYF. CDR3 coding DNA: TGTGCCAGTATAGAACAGAACACAGATACGCAGTATTTT.

The rearrangement joins TRBV4-1 to TRBJ2-2, with 8 nucleotides matching TRBD2. The germline CDR1 and CDR2 sequences are MGHRA and YSYEKL. This CDR3 is built from 15 residues. With V trimmed by 6 bases and J by 5 bases, 8 bases remained unmatched. In nucleotides, the CDR3 is TGCGCCAGCAGGCCCGGGACTAGTCGTACCGGGGAGCTGTTTTTT. Amino acids: CASRPGTSRTGELFF.

Worth noting for this clonotype: Possible read error: a much larger clone is one base away. This chain connects TRBV12-3 or TRBV12-4 to TRBJ1-1; D may be TRBD1 (5 bases). The CDR3 spans 14 residues. The CDR3 bases are TGTGCCAGCAGTTTGGGCCGGGGGGAATCTGAAGCTTCCTTT. Translating gives CASSLGRGESEASF.